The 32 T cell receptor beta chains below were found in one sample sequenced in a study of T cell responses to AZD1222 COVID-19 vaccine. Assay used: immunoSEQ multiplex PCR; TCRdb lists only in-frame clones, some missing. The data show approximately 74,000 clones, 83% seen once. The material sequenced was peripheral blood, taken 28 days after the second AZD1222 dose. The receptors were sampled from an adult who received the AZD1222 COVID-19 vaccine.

CDR3 DNA: TGTGCCAGTAGTACAGGGGGTCAGCCCCAGCATTTT. Residues: CASSTGGQPQHF. The gene calls are TRBV19 and TRBJ1-5; 7 bases are shared with TRBD1. The ends lost 4 bases at V and 6 bases at J; junction bases unmatched: 0. The germline V gene encodes CDR1 LNHDA and CDR2 SQIVND (reference sequence). The CDR3 has 12 amino acids.

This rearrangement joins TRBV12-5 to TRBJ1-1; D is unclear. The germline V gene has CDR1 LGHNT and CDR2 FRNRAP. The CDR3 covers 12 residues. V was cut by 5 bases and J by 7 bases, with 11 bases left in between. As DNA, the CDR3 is TGTGCTAGTGGTCCCATCCCCGGTGAAGCTTTCTTT. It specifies CASGPIPGEAFF.

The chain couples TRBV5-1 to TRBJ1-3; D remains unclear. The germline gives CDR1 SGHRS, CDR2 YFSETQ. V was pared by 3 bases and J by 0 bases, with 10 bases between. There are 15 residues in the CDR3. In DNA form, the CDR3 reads TGCGCCAGCAGCTCACACGGAAGCTCTGGAAACACCATATATTTT. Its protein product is CASSSHGSSGNTIYF. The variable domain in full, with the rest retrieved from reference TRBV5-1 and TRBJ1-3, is KAGVTQTPRYLIKTRGQQVTLSCSPISGHRSVSWYQQTPGQGLQFLFEYFSETQRNKGNFPGRFSGRQFSNSRSEMNVSTLELGDSALYLCASSSHGSSGNTIYFGEGSWLTVV.

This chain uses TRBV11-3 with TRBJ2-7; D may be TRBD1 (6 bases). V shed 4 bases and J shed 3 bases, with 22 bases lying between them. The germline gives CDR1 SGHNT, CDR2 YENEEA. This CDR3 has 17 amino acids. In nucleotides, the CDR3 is TGTGCCAGCAGCTCTGACCAGGCTTTAGGGGGATACTACGAGCAGTACTTC. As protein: CASSSDQALGGYYEQYF. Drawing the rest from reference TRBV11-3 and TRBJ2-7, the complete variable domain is EAGVVQSPRYKIIEKKQPVAFWCNPISGHNTLYWYLQNLGQGPELLIRYENEEAVDDSQLPKDRFSAERLKGVDSTLKIQPAELGDSAVYLCASSSDQALGGYYEQYFGPGTRLTVT.

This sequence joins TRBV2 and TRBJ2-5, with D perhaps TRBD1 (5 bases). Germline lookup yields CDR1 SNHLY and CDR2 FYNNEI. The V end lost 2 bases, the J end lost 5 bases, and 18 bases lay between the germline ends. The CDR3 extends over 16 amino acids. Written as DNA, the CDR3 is TGTGCCAGCAGTGAAACGTCCGGCAGGGCCGGGGAGACCCAGTACTTC. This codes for CASSETSGRAGETQYF.

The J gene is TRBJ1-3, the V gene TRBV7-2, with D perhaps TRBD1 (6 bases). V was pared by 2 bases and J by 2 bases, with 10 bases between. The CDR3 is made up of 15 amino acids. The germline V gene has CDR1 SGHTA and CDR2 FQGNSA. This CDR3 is CASSLSRTAGNTIYF. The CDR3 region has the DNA TGTGCCAGCAGCTTATCCCGGACAGCTGGAAACACCATATATTTT. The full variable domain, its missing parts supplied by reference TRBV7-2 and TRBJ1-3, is GAGVSQSPSNKVTEKGKDVELRCDPISGHTALYWYRQSLGQGLEFLIYFQGNSAPDKSGLPSDRFSAERTGGSVSTLTIQRTQQEDSAVYLCASSLSRTAGNTIYFGEGSWLTVV.

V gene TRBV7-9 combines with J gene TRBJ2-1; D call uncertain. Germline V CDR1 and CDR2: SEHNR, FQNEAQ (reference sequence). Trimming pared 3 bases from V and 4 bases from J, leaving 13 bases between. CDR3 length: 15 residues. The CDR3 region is CASSFTHKGYNEQFF. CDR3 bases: TGTGCCAGCAGCTTTACACATAAAGGGTACAATGAGCAGTTCTTC.

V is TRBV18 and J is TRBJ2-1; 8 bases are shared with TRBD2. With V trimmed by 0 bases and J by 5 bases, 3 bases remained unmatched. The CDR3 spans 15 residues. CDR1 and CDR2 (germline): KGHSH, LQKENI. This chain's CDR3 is CASSPPTGGNNEQFF. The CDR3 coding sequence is TGTGCCAGCTCACCACCTACGGGGGGGAACAATGAGCAGTTCTTC.

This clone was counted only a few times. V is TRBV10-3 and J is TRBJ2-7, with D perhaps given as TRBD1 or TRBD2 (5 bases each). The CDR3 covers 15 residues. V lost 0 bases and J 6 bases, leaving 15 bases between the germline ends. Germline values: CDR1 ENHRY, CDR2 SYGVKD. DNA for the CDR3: TGTGCCATCAGTGAGTCTGGGACCCCAACCGCCGAGCAGTACTTC. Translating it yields CAISESGTPTAEQYF.

The chain's CDR3 is CASSVTGGNEQYF. The DNA for the CDR3 is TGTGCCAGTAGTGTGACAGGGGGTAACGAGCAGTACTTC. V usage is TRBV19 and J usage is TRBJ2-7; 9 bases are a match to TRBD1. The CDR3 loop spans 13 amino acids. Germline CDR1 is LNHDA and CDR2 is SQIVND (reference sequence). The junction had 4 bases not matched to a gene; V was cut back by 5 bases and J by 5 bases.

The chain's CDR3 is CASSNLRQGARGYGYTF. CDR3 DNA: TGTGCCAGCAGCAACCTACGGCAGGGGGCGCGGGGCTATGGCTACACCTTC. The V and J genes are TRBV21-1 and TRBJ1-2; the tabulated D call, TRBD1, remains unverified against the DNA. TRBV21-1 is assigned pseudogene status. The CDR3 has 17 residues.

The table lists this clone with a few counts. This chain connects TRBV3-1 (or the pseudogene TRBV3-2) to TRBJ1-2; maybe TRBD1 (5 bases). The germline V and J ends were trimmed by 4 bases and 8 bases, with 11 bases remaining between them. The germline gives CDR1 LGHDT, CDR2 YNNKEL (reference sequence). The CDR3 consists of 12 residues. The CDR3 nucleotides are TGTGCCAGCAGCCCGGGGCTTTGGGGCTACACCTTC. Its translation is CASSPGLWGYTF.

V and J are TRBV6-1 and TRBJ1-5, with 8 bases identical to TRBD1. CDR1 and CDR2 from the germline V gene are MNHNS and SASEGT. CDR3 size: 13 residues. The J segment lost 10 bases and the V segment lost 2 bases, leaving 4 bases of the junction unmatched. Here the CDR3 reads CASSEPGGRPQHF. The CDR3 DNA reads TGTGCCAGCAGTGAACCAGGGGGCAGACCCCAGCATTTT.

The DNA of the CDR3 is TGTGCCAGTAGGCCATACAGGGAGGATCAGCCCCAGCATTTT. Translating it yields CASRPYREDQPQHF. This chain joins TRBV19 and TRBJ1-5; possible D gene TRBD1, 6 bases. The CDR3 runs 14 residues. V lost 6 bases and J lost 5, with 14 bases in between. CDR1 and CDR2 (germline): LNHDA, SQIVND (reference sequence).

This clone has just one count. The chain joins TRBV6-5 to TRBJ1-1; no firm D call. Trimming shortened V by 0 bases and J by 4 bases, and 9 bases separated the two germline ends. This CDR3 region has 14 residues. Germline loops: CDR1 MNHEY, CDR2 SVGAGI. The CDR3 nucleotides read TGTGCCAGCAGTTACTCTGCCAGTGCCACTGAAGCTTTCTTT. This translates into CASSYSASATEAFF.

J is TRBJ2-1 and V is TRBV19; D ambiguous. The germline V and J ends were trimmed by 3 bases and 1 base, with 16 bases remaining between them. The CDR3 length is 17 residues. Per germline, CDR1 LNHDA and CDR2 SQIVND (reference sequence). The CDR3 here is CASSMSTLFTSYNEQFF. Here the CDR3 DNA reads TGTGCCAGTAGTATGTCGACCCTTTTCACTTCCTACAATGAGCAGTTCTTC.

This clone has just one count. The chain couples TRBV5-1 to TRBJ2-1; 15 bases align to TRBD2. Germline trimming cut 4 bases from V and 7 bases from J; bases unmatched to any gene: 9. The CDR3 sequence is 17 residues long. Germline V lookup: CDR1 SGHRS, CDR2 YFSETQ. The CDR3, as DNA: TGCGCCAGCAGCGTTGAATGGACTAGCGGGAGGGGAAATGAGCAGTTCTTC. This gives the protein CASSVEWTSGRGNEQFF.

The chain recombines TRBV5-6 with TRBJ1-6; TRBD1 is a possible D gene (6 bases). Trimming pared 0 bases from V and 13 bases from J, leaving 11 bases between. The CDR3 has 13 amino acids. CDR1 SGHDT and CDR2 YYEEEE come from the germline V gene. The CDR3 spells CASSLVQGTPLHF. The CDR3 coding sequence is TGTGCCAGCAGCTTGGTTCAGGGGACCCCCCTCCACTTT.

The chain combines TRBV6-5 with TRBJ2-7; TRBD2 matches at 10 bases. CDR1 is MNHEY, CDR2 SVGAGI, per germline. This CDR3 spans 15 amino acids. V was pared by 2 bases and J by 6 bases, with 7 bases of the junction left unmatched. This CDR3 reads CASSYTGLAGAEQYF. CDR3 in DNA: TGTGCCAGCAGTTACACGGGTCTAGCGGGAGCCGAGCAGTACTTC.

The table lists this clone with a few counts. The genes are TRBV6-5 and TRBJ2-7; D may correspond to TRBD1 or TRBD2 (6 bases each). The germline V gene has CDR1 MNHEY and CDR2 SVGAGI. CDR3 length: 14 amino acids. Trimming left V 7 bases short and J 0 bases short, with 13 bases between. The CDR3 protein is CASIGEGGSYEQYF. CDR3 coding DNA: TGTGCCAGCATCGGTGAGGGGGGCTCCTACGAGCAGTACTTC.

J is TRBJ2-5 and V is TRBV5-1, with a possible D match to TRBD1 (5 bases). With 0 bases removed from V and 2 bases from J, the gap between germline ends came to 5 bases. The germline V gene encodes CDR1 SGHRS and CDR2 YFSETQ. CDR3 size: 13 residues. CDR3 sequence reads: CASSLGQQETQYF. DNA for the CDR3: TGCGCCAGCAGCTTGGGACAGCAAGAGACCCAGTACTTC. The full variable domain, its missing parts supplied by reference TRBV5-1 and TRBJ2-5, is KAGVTQTPRYLIKTRGQQVTLSCSPISGHRSVSWYQQTPGQGLQFLFEYFSETQRNKGNFPGRFSGRQFSNSRSEMNVSTLELGDSALYLCASSLGQQETQYFGPGTRLLVL.

This chain's CDR3 is CASSTGLAGHYEQYF. In DNA, the CDR3 is TGTGCCAGCAGCACCGGACTAGCGGGGCACTACGAGCAGTACTTC. V usage is TRBV11-3 and J usage is TRBJ2-7; 12 bases map to TRBD2. Looked up from germline, CDR1 is SGHNT and CDR2 is YENEEA. The CDR3 covers 15 residues. Unmatched junction bases numbered 5, after V lost 5 bases and J lost 3 bases.

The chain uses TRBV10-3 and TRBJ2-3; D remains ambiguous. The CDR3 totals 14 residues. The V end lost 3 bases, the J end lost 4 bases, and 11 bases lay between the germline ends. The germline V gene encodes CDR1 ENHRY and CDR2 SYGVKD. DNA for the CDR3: TGTGCCATCAGTGAAGTGGGCAACTCAGATACGCAGTATTTT. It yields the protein CAISEVGNSDTQYF.

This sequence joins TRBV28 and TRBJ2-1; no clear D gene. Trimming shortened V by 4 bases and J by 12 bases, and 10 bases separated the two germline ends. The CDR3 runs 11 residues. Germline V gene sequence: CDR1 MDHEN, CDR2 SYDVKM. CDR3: CASSWSGGQFF. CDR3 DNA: TGTGCCAGCAGTTGGTCTGGCGGGCAGTTCTTC.

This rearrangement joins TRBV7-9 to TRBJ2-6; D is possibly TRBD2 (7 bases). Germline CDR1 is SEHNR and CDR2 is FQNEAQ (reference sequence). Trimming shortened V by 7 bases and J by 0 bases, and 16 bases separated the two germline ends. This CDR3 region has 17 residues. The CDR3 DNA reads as TGTGCCAGCACCTCCCAGGGAGGGGGCTCTGGGGCCAACGTCCTGACTTTC. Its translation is CASTSQGGGSGANVLTF.

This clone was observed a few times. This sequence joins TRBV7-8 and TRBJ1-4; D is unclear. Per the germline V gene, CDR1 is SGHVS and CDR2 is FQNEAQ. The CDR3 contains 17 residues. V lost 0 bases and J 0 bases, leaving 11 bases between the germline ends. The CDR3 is CASSLAQPVTTNEKLFF. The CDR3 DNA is TGTGCCAGCAGCTTAGCCCAACCCGTCACAACTAATGAAAAACTGTTTTTT.

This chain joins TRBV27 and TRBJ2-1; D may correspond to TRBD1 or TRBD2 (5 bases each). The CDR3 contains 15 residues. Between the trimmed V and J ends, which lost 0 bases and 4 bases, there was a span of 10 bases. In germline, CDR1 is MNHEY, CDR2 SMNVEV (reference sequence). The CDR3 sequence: CASSLSGTKYNEQFF. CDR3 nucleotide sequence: TGTGCCAGCAGTTTATCCGGGACCAAATACAATGAGCAGTTCTTC.

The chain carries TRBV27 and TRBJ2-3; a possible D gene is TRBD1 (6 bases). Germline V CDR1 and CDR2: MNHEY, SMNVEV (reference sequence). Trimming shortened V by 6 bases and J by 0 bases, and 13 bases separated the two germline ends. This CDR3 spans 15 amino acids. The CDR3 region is CASSDTGSSTDTQYF. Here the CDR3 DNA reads TGTGCCAGCAGCGATACAGGGTCTAGCACAGATACGCAGTATTTT.

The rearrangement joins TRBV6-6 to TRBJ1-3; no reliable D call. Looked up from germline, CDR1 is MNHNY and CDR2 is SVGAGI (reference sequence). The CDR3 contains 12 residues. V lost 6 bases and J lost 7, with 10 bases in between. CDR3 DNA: TGTGCCAGCAGCGCCCAAGTTAACACCATATATTTT. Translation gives CASSAQVNTIYF.

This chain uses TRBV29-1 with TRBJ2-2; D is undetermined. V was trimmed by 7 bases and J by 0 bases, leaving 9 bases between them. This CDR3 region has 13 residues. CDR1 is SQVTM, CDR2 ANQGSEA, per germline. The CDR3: CSATATNTGELFF. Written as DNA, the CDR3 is TGCAGCGCCACGGCAACGAACACCGGGGAGCTGTTTTTT.

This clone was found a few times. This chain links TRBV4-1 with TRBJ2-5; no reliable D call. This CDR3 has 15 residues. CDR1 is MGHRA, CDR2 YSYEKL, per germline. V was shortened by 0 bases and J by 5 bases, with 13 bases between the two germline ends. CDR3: CASSQDPPGSETQYF. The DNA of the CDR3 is TGCGCCAGCAGCCAAGACCCGCCCGGGTCCGAGACCCAGTACTTC.

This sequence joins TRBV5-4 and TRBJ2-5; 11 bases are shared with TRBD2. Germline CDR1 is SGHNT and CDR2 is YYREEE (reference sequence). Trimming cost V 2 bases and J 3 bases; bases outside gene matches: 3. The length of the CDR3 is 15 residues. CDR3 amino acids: CASSFLAGGEETQYF. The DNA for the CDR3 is TGTGCCAGCAGCTTTCTAGCGGGAGGTGAAGAGACCCAGTACTTC.